The present T cell receptor (beta chain) was sequenced within a study of shared clonotypes between healthy human individuals. Study processing details: Junction-only immunoSEQ data arrived without quality scores, meaning filtering differed. TCRdb's copy holds only in-frame clones and misses some; the assay was immunoSEQ multiplex PCR. The V and J calls and clone size come from that table; D and trimming were worked out from the DNA. The sample yields about 600,000 clones, about 98% seen once. V lost 0 bases and J 6 bases, leaving 14 bases between the germline ends. There are 15 residues in the CDR3. Germline CDR1 and CDR2: MNHEY and SVGAGI. Naive-designated CD8 cells lacked CD45RO, were positively enriched for CCR7, and omitted terminally differentiated effector memory CD45RA+ cells. General study points: Large depth notwithstanding, sorted-subset sequencing proved incomplete by rarefaction.

Worth noting for this clone: Its antigen is unknown.

The chain uses TRBV6-5 and TRBJ1-2; a weak D match, TRBD1 (5 bases). The TCR comes from a man aged 30-40 years in good health. The sample taken for sequencing was naive CD8+ T cells sorted from blood. The CDR3 sequence: CASSYSKGLGNGYTF. As DNA, the CDR3 is TGTGCCAGCAGTTACTCGAAGGGACTAGGGAATGGCTACACCTTC.